Following are 29 T cell receptor beta chains from one sample sequenced in a study of shared clonotypes between healthy human individuals (dated by TCRdb to 2018 to 2021). Libraries came from the immunoSEQ multiplex PCR assay. Sourced from immuneACCESS, this table was stored by TCRdb with only in-frame sequences that have V and J called. A share of the clones is absent; for the studies checked, an unresolved V gene accounts for under half, and the remainder has no known explanation. The sample table holds 2,100,000 or so clones, of which approximately 94% were seen once. Roughly 0.13% of the sample is taken by the ten largest. The sample comprised naive CD4+ T cells sorted from blood. The cell subset or site label on this specimen signifies: CD45RA+ positively selected. The receptor set was obtained from a man in his late teens or twenties in good health.

This chain joins TRBV5-4 and TRBJ1-6; 9 bases line up with TRBD1. The V gene's germline CDR1 is SGHNT and CDR2 YYREEE (reference sequence). Losses at the gene ends were 1 base for V and 7 bases for J; bases not matched to a gene: 6. CDR3 length: 16 amino acids. CDR3 in amino acids: CASSLSLDRGNSPLHF. The CDR3 DNA reads TGTGCCAGCAGCTTGAGCCTGGACAGGGGAAATTCACCCCTCCACTTT.

The CDR3 DNA reads TGTGCCAGCAGCTTAGGTGCTAGCGGTGCCTACGAGCAGTACTTC. Protein sequence: CASSLGASGAYEQYF. The V gene is TRBV11-2, the J gene TRBJ2-7; TRBD2 matches 7 bases. V dropped 1 base and J dropped 2; count of bases not matched to a gene: 5. Per germline, CDR1 SGHAT and CDR2 FQNNGV. There are 15 residues in the CDR3.

The rearrangement uses TRBV4-1 and TRBJ2-1; D is perhaps TRBD2 (5 bases). CDR3 size: 16 residues. V was shortened by 0 bases and J by 6 bases, with 15 bases between the two germline ends. The V gene's germline CDR1 is MGHRA and CDR2 YSYEKL. The CDR3 sequence: CASSQEDFVKPNEQFF. The CDR3 coding sequence is TGCGCCAGCAGCCAAGAGGACTTCGTTAAACCCAATGAGCAGTTCTTC.

Comments on this clone: Other DNA sequences from this sample encode an identical CDR3 as well. The chain combines TRBV2 with TRBJ2-3; no clear D gene. V shed 6 bases and J shed 1 base, with 11 bases lying between them. The germline CDR1 and CDR2 sequences are SNHLY and FYNNEI. CDR3 length equals 14 residues. DNA for the CDR3: TGTGCCAGCAGCGACCGCCTCGGCACAGATACGCAGTATTTT. Protein sequence: CASSDRLGTDTQYF.

A word on this clone: Other nucleotide sequences in the sample specify the same CDR3. The CDR3 loop is CASRGQGADEQYF. CDR3 in DNA: TGTGCCAGCAGAGGACAGGGGGCGGACGAGCAGTACTTC. The genes are TRBV25-1 and TRBJ2-7, with TRBD1 matching over 11 bases. V was clipped by 6 bases and J by 5 bases; unmatched bases: 3. The CDR3 consists of 13 residues. Germline loops: CDR1 MGHDK, CDR2 SYGVNS.

The rearrangement joins TRBV5-8 to TRBJ2-2, with D perhaps matching TRBD2 (6 bases). This CDR3 contains 15 residues. V was shortened by 4 bases and J by 1 base, with 11 bases between the two germline ends. Germline V lookup: CDR1 SGHTS, CDR2 YDEGEE. The CDR3 region is CASSAGTLNTGELFF. The CDR3 coding sequence is TGTGCCAGCAGCGCGGGGACTCTGAACACCGGGGAGCTGTTTTTT.

This clone was observed a handful of times. Other DNA sequences in the sample encode the same CDR3. The J gene is TRBJ2-2, the V gene TRBV5-1; D is undetermined. Trimming pared 0 bases from V and 5 bases from J, leaving 5 bases between. This CDR3 comprises 13 residues. The germline V gene encodes CDR1 SGHRS and CDR2 YFSETQ. The CDR3 nucleotides are TGCGCCAGCAGCTTGGATAGGACCGGGGAGCTGTTTTTT. Its protein product is CASSLDRTGELFF.

The J gene is TRBJ2-5, the V gene TRBV5-4; 9 bases fit TRBD1. Germline values: CDR1 SGHNT, CDR2 YYREEE (reference sequence). V lost 3 bases to trimming and J lost 1 base; unmatched junction nucleotides: 7. This CDR3 has 16 amino acids. The CDR3 sequence: CASSSPKDRGQETQYF. DNA of the CDR3: TGTGCCAGCAGCTCCCCTAAGGACAGGGGCCAAGAGACCCAGTACTTC.

The rearrangement uses TRBV7-9 and TRBJ2-1; TRBD2 matches at 8 bases. The CDR3 spans 16 residues. After removal of 4 bases from V and 7 bases from J, the junction contained 12 bases not matched to a gene. Germline V gene data show CDR1 as SEHNR and CDR2 as FQNEAQ (reference sequence). This chain's CDR3 is CASSSVPGLELNEQFF. CDR3 nucleotides: TGTGCCAGCAGCTCTGTTCCGGGACTAGAGTTGAATGAGCAGTTCTTC.

This sequence joins TRBV6-1 and TRBJ1-6, with a weak D call TRBD1 (5 bases). The CDR3 sequence is 11 residues long. Germline loops: CDR1 MNHNS, CDR2 SASEGT. The V end was cut by 6 bases, the J end by 8 bases, with 5 bases between. This CDR3 reads CASRTDSPLHF. The CDR3 DNA follows: TGTGCCAGCAGGACAGATTCACCCCTCCACTTT.

V gene TRBV6-5 combines with J gene TRBJ2-6; possible D gene TRBD1, 6 bases. Germline CDR1 is MNHEY and CDR2 is SVGAGI. With 2 bases removed from V and 3 bases from J, the gap between germline ends came to 11 bases. This CDR3 comprises 16 residues. The CDR3 DNA is TGTGCCAGCAGTTACGACAGGACGGGTGGGGCCAACGTCCTGACTTTC. Translation gives CASSYDRTGGANVLTF.

This rearrangement joins TRBV5-1 to TRBJ1-6, with a weak D call TRBD1 (5 bases). V was shortened by 4 bases and J by 5 bases, with 13 bases between the two germline ends. Germline values: CDR1 SGHRS, CDR2 YFSETQ. This CDR3 has 15 amino acids. The CDR3 DNA sequence: TGCGCCAGCAGCACCCAGGGAGCGGATAATTCACCCCTCCACTTT. This sequence encodes CASSTQGADNSPLHF.

V gene TRBV11-2 combines with J gene TRBJ2-5; D gene ambiguous. The J call may be wrong; the DNA end is better matched by TRBJ2-7. Germline lookup yields CDR1 SGHAT and CDR2 FQNNGV. CDR3 length: 14 amino acids. The CDR3 coding sequence is TGTGCCAGCAGCACCTTAAGCAGAGCCTACGAGCAGTACTTC. This gives the protein CASSTLSRAYEQYF.

The chain employs TRBV30 and TRBJ2-2; 8 nucleotides line up with TRBD1. Looked up from germline, CDR1 is GTSNPN and CDR2 is SVGIG (reference sequence). After removal of 6 bases from V and 1 base from J, the junction contained 7 bases not matched to a gene. The CDR3 sequence is 15 residues long. The CDR3 region is CACGSGTGNTGELFF. CDR3 DNA sequence: TGTGCCTGTGGTTCCGGGACAGGGAACACCGGGGAGCTGTTTTTT.

The chain couples TRBV7-2 to TRBJ2-1; D is perhaps TRBD2 (5 bases). The germline CDR1 and CDR2 sequences are SGHTA and FQGNSA. This CDR3 has 15 amino acids. V was clipped by 0 bases and J by 4 bases, with 10 bases between them. For the CDR3, the DNA is TGTGCCAGCAGCTTAGCGCTGTCGGGATACAATGAGCAGTTCTTC. This sequence encodes CASSLALSGYNEQFF.

This chain connects TRBV9 to TRBJ2-3; D remains ambiguous. Trimming pared 0 bases from V and 1 base from J, leaving 9 bases between. The CDR3 length is 15 residues. Germline V lookup: CDR1 SGDLS, CDR2 YYNGEE. The CDR3 loop is CASSVGLKGTDTQYF. CDR3 DNA sequence: TGTGCCAGCAGCGTAGGGCTGAAAGGCACAGATACGCAGTATTTT.

In this sample, this clone turned up once. Distinct nucleotide sequences in the sample also encode this CDR3. The rearrangement links TRBV18 to TRBJ1-5; D possibly corresponds to TRBD1 (5 bases). Trimming pared 0 bases from V and 6 bases from J, leaving 9 bases between. Germline lookup yields CDR1 KGHSH and CDR2 LQKENI. The CDR3 contains 14 residues. The CDR3 nucleotides read TGTGCCAGCTCACCACCGGGCGGGGGTCAGCCCCAGCATTTT. As protein: CASSPPGGGQPQHF.

CDR3 DNA sequence: TGTGCCAGCAGCTGGGGATCAGGGCAAGAGACCCAGTACTTC. Encoded protein: CASSWGSGQETQYF. The V gene is TRBV5-5, the J gene TRBJ2-5; a possible D gene is TRBD1 (5 bases). The CDR3 has 14 residues. Trimming stripped 3 bases from V and 2 bases from J, with 11 bases between. The germline V gene encodes CDR1 SGHKS and CDR2 YYEKEE (reference sequence).

The CDR3 sequence: CVTRGGNQPQHF. In nucleotides, the CDR3 is TGTGTCACAAGGGGGGGAAATCAGCCCCAGCATTTT. The chain joins TRBV6-6 to TRBJ1-5, with D tentatively TRBD1 (6 bases). Germline lookup yields CDR1 MNHNY and CDR2 SVGAGI (reference sequence). The CDR3 spans 12 residues.

The chain links TRBV6-1 to TRBJ1-5; D is perhaps TRBD1 (6 bases). Between the trimmed V and J ends, which lost 6 bases and 5 bases, there was a span of 11 bases. From germline, CDR1 is MNHNS and CDR2 SASEGT. The CDR3 is 13 amino acids. The CDR3: CASSHREDQPQHF. CDR3 nucleotides: TGTGCCAGCAGCCACAGGGAGGATCAGCCCCAGCATTTT.

The genes are TRBV9 and TRBJ2-5, with 10 bases aligning to TRBD2. V lost 3 bases and J lost 4; bases outside the gene matches: 6. Germline CDR1 reads SGDLS; CDR2 reads YYNGEE. There are 15 residues in the CDR3. Here the CDR3 reads CASSEGSSGRETQYF. In DNA form, the CDR3 reads TGTGCCAGCAGCGAGGGGTCTAGCGGGAGAGAGACCCAGTACTTC.

V and J are TRBV7-9 and TRBJ1-4, with 10 bases lining up with TRBD1. CDR1 is SEHNR and CDR2 is FQNEAQ in the germline V gene (reference sequence). The CDR3 extends over 17 amino acids. The V segment lost 5 bases and the J segment 2 bases; nucleotides outside the gene matches: 8. DNA of the CDR3: TGTGCCAGCAGCGGGGGGACAGGGGAAGTGACTAATGAAAAACTGTTTTTT. Translated, it gives CASSGGTGEVTNEKLFF.

The genes are TRBV6-5 and TRBJ1-6, with 8 bases that match TRBD1. V trimming: 0 bases; J trimming: 9 bases; junction bases outside the gene matches: 4. CDR1 is MNHEY and CDR2 is SVGAGI in the germline V gene. CDR3 length equals 15 residues. The CDR3 loop is CASSYSTGVRSPLHF. In DNA, the CDR3 is TGTGCCAGCAGTTACTCGACAGGGGTTCGTTCACCCCTCCACTTT.

The gene calls are TRBV2 and TRBJ2-2; tentatively, D is TRBD2 (5 bases). The germline V gene has CDR1 SNHLY and CDR2 FYNNEI. The CDR3 extends over 14 amino acids. Trimming shortened V by 8 bases and J by 4 bases, and 14 bases separated the two germline ends. CDR3 DNA sequence: TGTGCCAGCCGGGGATACCTTCTCACCGGGGAGCTGTTTTTT. This gives the protein CASRGYLLTGELFF.

The V and J genes are TRBV5-1 and TRBJ2-3, with a possible D match to TRBD1 (7 bases). Germline-derived CDR1 and CDR2 are SGHRS and YFSETQ. This CDR3 is 15 amino acids long. Deletions cut 1 base from V and 6 bases from J, with 15 bases between. The CDR3 here is CASSLPQGGPDTQYF. The CDR3 DNA is TGCGCCAGCAGCTTGCCCCAGGGGGGCCCGGATACGCAGTATTTT.

The J gene is TRBJ1-4, the V gene TRBV18; maybe TRBD1 (6 bases). The germline gives CDR1 KGHSH, CDR2 LQKENI. With 6 bases removed from V and 0 bases from J, the gap between germline ends came to 17 bases. This CDR3 has 17 amino acids. The CDR3, as DNA: TGTGCCAGCTCCCAGGGGACCCCTGGGTCAACTAATGAAAAACTGTTTTTT. Its translation is CASSQGTPGSTNEKLFF.

This rearrangement joins TRBV28 to TRBJ1-6; 7 bases are shared with TRBD1. The germline CDR1 and CDR2 sequences are MDHEN and SYDVKM. With V trimmed by 7 bases and J by 8 bases, 14 bases remained unmatched. The CDR3 has 16 residues. As DNA, the CDR3 is TGTGCCAGCACCACTTACCGGGGGACAGCGTATTCACCCCTCCACTTT. Translated: CASTTYRGTAYSPLHF.

The chain recombines TRBV5-5 with TRBJ2-7; D may be TRBD1 (5 bases). The V end lost 0 bases, the J end lost 12 bases, and 22 bases lay between the germline ends. The germline gives CDR1 SGHKS, CDR2 YYEKEE (reference sequence). The CDR3 has 15 amino acids. CDR3 sequence reads: CASSLEVFGKWGLYF. The CDR3 coding sequence is TGTGCCAGCAGCTTGGAAGTATTTGGGAAATGGGGCCTGTACTTC. Supplemented by reference TRBV5-5 and TRBJ2-7, the full variable domain reads DAGVTQSPTHLIKTRGQQVTLRCSPISGHKSVSWYQQVLGQGPQFIFQYYEKEERGRGNFPDRFSARQFPNYSSELNVNALLLGDSALYLCASSLEVFGKWGLYFGPGTRLTVT.

The chain links TRBV18 to TRBJ2-5; TRBD1 matches 10 bases. V was pared by 2 bases and J by 5 bases, with 5 bases of the junction left unmatched. In germline, CDR1 is KGHSH, CDR2 LQKENI. The CDR3 is made up of 15 amino acids. CDR3 amino acids: CASSPRTGGLETQYF. The CDR3 bases are TGTGCCAGCTCACCAAGGACAGGGGGATTGGAGACCCAGTACTTC.